This T cell receptor (beta chain) comes out of a study of CD8 T cells in Susac syndrome. It was with random hexamers that roughly 0.45 to 1 ug RNA was reverse transcribed. A single record per CDR3 protein comes from TCRdb applying MiXCR to the immunoSEQ multiplex PCR reads. Of about 200,000 distinct CDR3 sequences listed, under 95% were seen once; the top ten hold 0.095% to 0.12%. CDR3 length equals 14 residues. Trimming removed 1 base at V and 3 bases at J, with 9 bases between. CDR1 is SGHNT and CDR2 is YENEEA in the germline V gene. The receptor was isolated from a human donor in good health. This chain uses TRBV11-3 with TRBJ1-2, with D unclear. The sequenced sample consisted of CD4+ T cells from PBMCs. CDR3 region: CASSLVSGYYGYTF. CDR3 nucleotides: TGTGCCAGCAGCTTAGTTTCAGGCTACTATGGCTACACCTTC.